The 31 T cell receptor beta chains below come from one sample, sequenced in a study of molecular identifiers for immune sequencing clone quantification. TCRdb re-called the PCR reads through MiXCR, storing one row per CDR3 protein. The sample consists of some 70,000 distinct CDR3 sequences, approximately 18% of them appearing once. Sequencing used naive CD8+ T cells from blood, with Jurkat cell RNA spiked in. Subset: FACS-sorted CD8+CD4-CCR7+CD45RA+ naive T cells. Receptors were obtained from a human donor in good health. Some libraries in this study had Jurkat cell RNA spiked in.

In this sample, this clonotype turned up many times. The J gene is TRBJ2-7, the V gene TRBV20-1; D is unresolved. Germline V gives CDR1 DFQATT, CDR2 SNEGSKA (reference sequence). The germline V and J ends were trimmed by 0 bases and 0 bases, with 12 bases remaining between them. The CDR3 has 15 amino acids. In nucleotides, the CDR3 is TGCAGTGCTAGAGAGACGGGCCTCCGCTCCTACGAGCAGTACTTC. It translates to CSARETGLRSYEQYF.

This clonotype was recorded many times. CDR3 residues: CASNSGGTGFTGANVLTF. The DNA of the CDR3 is TGTGCCAGCAACTCTGGGGGGACAGGGTTTACTGGGGCCAACGTCCTGACTTTC. The chain couples TRBV7-9 to TRBJ2-6; 9 bases align to TRBD1. Germline V gene lookup returns CDR1 SEHNR and CDR2 FQNEAQ (reference sequence). The CDR3 consists of 18 residues. V dropped 7 bases and J dropped 2; count of bases not matched to a gene: 12.

This clonotype was picked up many times. V is TRBV27 and J is TRBJ2-1; no clear D gene. Trimming removed 2 bases from V and 6 bases from J, with 8 bases in between. Germline CDR1 MNHEY, CDR2 SMNVEV (reference sequence). This CDR3 has 13 amino acids. CDR3 loop: CASSLQGPNEQFF. Here the CDR3 DNA reads TGTGCCAGCAGTTTACAAGGTCCCAATGAGCAGTTCTTC.

With regard to this clonotype: A clone one base away is much larger, so this may be a read error. Since no conserved phenylalanine or tryptophan closes the CDR3, a read error is the likely cause. V is TRBV13 and J is TRBJ2-1; 12 bases line up with TRBD2. This CDR3 is 15 amino acids long. CDR1 and CDR2 (germline): PRHDT, FYEKMQ (reference sequence). Trimming took 5 bases from V and 8 from J; bases not matched to a gene: 7. The CDR3 sequence is CASSLAGGPSYEQFS. Written as DNA, the CDR3 is TGTGCCAGCAGCCTAGCGGGAGGGCCAAGTTATGAGCAGTTCTCC.

This clonotype occurred a few times. J is TRBJ2-1 and V is TRBV3-1; a possible D gene is TRBD2 (6 bases). Germline CDR1 LGHDT, CDR2 YNNKEL (reference sequence). Trimming cost V 4 bases and J 2 bases, with 15 bases left between them. The CDR3 is 16 residues long. The CDR3 DNA reads as TGTGCCAGCAGCCCCTCCGGGACTGAAACCTACAATGAGCAGTTCTTC. Translation gives CASSPSGTETYNEQFF.

This clonotype was seen only a few times. J is TRBJ1-2 and V is TRBV7-9, with 7 positions matching TRBD1. Germline V gene data show CDR1 as SEHNR and CDR2 as FQNEAQ (reference sequence). The CDR3 runs 13 residues. V was pared by 4 bases and J by 4 bases, with 3 bases of the junction left unmatched. CDR3 coding DNA: TGTGCCAGCAGCTCCAGACAGGGCTATGGCTACACCTTC. This encodes CASSSRQGYGYTF.

Turning to this clonotype: Possible read error: a much larger clone is one base away. This chain links TRBV27 with TRBJ2-3, with D possibly being TRBD1 (6 bases). The V gene's germline CDR1 is MNHEY and CDR2 SMNVEV (reference sequence). The CDR3 extends over 15 amino acids. V lost 8 bases and J lost 2, with 17 bases in between. The CDR3 nucleotides are TGTGCCAGCGGTGCCAGGACAGCTTTCACAGATACGCAGTATTTT. This gives the protein CASGARTAFTDTQYF.

In regard to this clonotype: This may be a read error, as it is one base from a much larger clone. This sequence joins TRBV29-1 and TRBJ2-2; no definite D call. The CDR3 length is 14 residues. The V end was cut by 5 bases, the J end by 5 bases, with 15 bases between. Looked up from germline, CDR1 is SQVTM and CDR2 is ANQGSEA. DNA for the CDR3: TGCAGCGTTATAATGCTACTTGGGACCGGGGAGCTGTTTTTT. Amino acid sequence: CSVIMLLGTGELFF.

To note about this clonotype: This may be a read error, as it is one base from a much larger clone. It is likely a read error, because the conserved phenylalanine at the end of the CDR3 is missing. CDR3 in amino acids: CASSPGQGTIYGYTI. The CDR3 DNA reads TGTGCCAGCAGTCCAGGACAGGGCACGATCTATGGCTACACCATC. The genes are TRBV27 and TRBJ1-2; 8 positions match TRBD1. Trimming took 5 bases from V and 4 from J; bases not matched to a gene: 9. The CDR3 is 15 amino acids. Germline V gene lookup returns CDR1 MNHEY and CDR2 SMNVEV (reference sequence).

This clonotype occurred many times. The chain recombines TRBV2 with TRBJ2-1; 9 nucleotides agree with TRBD2. Germline trimming cut 6 bases from V and 5 bases from J; bases unmatched to any gene: 8. CDR3 length: 15 residues. Per the germline V gene, CDR1 is SNHLY and CDR2 is FYNNEI. The CDR3 spells CASRGVAGENNEQFF. The CDR3 DNA is TGTGCCAGCAGAGGAGTAGCGGGAGAGAACAATGAGCAGTTCTTC.

This clonotype was found many times. The J gene is TRBJ2-1, the V gene TRBV11-2, with D perhaps given as TRBD1 or TRBD2 (5 bases each). CDR1 SGHAT and CDR2 FQNNGV come from the germline V gene. V was clipped by 5 bases and J by 9 bases, with 20 bases between them. The CDR3 covers 15 residues. Here the CDR3 DNA reads TGTGCCAGCAGCCCTCCCGGGACCGCAGCCAGTGAGCAGTTCTTC. Its translation: CASSPPGTAASEQFF.

This clonotype was counted at least ten times. The chain links TRBV4-3 to TRBJ2-7; 8 nucleotides align to TRBD2. The CDR3 consists of 15 residues. The V gene's germline CDR1 is LGHNA and CDR2 YSLEER. With 0 bases clipped from V and 2 bases from J, the junction kept 3 bases outside the gene matches. The CDR3 protein is CASSQEASGPYEQYF. The CDR3 region has the DNA TGCGCCAGCAGCCAAGAGGCTAGCGGGCCCTACGAGCAGTACTTC.

This clonotype was observed many times. The rearrangement links TRBV12-3 or TRBV12-4 to TRBJ1-1; D is uncertain. This CDR3 has 11 amino acids. V was cut by 3 bases and J by 4 bases, with 3 bases left in between. The CDR3 DNA follows: TGTGCCAGCAGTTTCGGCACTGAAGCTTTCTTT. Its protein is CASSFGTEAFF.

Ten or more counts support this clonotype. This chain uses TRBV5-1 with TRBJ2-7; 10 bases fit TRBD2. Germline V lookup: CDR1 SGHRS, CDR2 YFSETQ. With V trimmed by 4 bases and J by 2 bases, 12 bases remained unmatched. This CDR3 is 17 amino acids long. Here the CDR3 reads CASSPGLAGVRTYEQYF. The CDR3 DNA sequence: TGCGCCAGCAGCCCCGGGCTAGCGGGAGTCCGTACCTACGAGCAGTACTTC.

This clonotype has ten or more counts. The V call is TRBV4-1, the J call TRBJ2-1; D not resolved. Germline CDR1 reads MGHRA; CDR2 reads YSYEKL. Trimming removed 3 bases at V and 7 bases at J, with 10 bases between. CDR3 length: 13 residues. CDR3 amino acids: CASSQAAINEQFF. Here the CDR3 DNA reads TGCGCCAGCAGCCAGGCTGCGATAAATGAGCAGTTCTTC.

V and J are TRBV5-1 and TRBJ2-1; TRBD2 matches at 9 bases. Germline CDR1 reads SGHRS; CDR2 reads YFSETQ. This CDR3 is 16 amino acids long. The V segment lost 2 bases and the J segment 2 bases; nucleotides outside the gene matches: 5. This CDR3 reads CASSFERGDAYNEQFF. The CDR3, as DNA: TGCGCCAGCAGCTTCGAGCGGGGGGACGCCTACAATGAGCAGTTCTTC.

CDR3 bases: TGTGCCAGCAGCTTTAGCGGGAGGAACGAGCAGTACTTC. It encodes CASSFSGRNEQYF. The rearrangement links TRBV5-4 to TRBJ2-7, with TRBD2 matching over 10 bases. CDR3 length: 13 amino acids. With V trimmed by 2 bases and J by 5 bases, 1 base remained unmatched. Germline values: CDR1 SGHNT, CDR2 YYREEE (reference sequence).

This clonotype was counted ten times or more. The V and J genes are TRBV3-1 and TRBJ2-1; TRBD1 might be the D (5 bases). The CDR3 length is 16 residues. Trimming pared 0 bases from V and 1 base from J, leaving 10 bases between. CDR1 and CDR2 from the germline V gene are LGHDT and YNNKEL (reference sequence). The CDR3: CASSQEQVLSYNEQFF. Here the CDR3 DNA reads TGTGCCAGCAGCCAAGAACAGGTCCTTTCCTACAATGAGCAGTTCTTC.

A few counts support this clonotype. The chain joins TRBV13 to TRBJ2-7, with D tentatively TRBD2 (5 bases). Germline CDR1 reads PRHDT; CDR2 reads FYEKMQ (reference sequence). The V gene lost 4 bases and the J gene lost 3 bases, with 16 bases spanning the gap. The CDR3 sequence is 15 residues long. This CDR3 is CASSSDSLEIYEQYF. The CDR3, as DNA: TGTGCCAGCAGCTCGGACTCCCTAGAAATCTACGAGCAGTACTTC.

This chain links TRBV2 with TRBJ2-1; maybe TRBD2 (5 bases). Trimming left V 5 bases short and J 3 bases short, with 17 bases between. CDR3 size: 16 residues. The germline CDR1 and CDR2 sequences are SNHLY and FYNNEI. The CDR3 loop reads CASSRLRESIYNEQFF. DNA of the CDR3: TGTGCCAGCAGTCGACTCCGGGAATCCATCTACAATGAGCAGTTCTTC.

As concerns this clonotype: A clone one base away is much larger, so this may be a read error. The chain combines TRBV4-2 with TRBJ2-3; D remains unclear. Germline CDR1 LGHNA, CDR2 YNFKEQ. V was pared by 1 base and J by 0 bases, with 5 bases between. This CDR3 is 14 amino acids long. The CDR3 loop reads CASSQGYSTDTQYF. The DNA for the CDR3 is TGTGCCAGCAGCCAAGGCTATAGCACAGATACGCAGTATTTT.

The sample holds many counts of this clonotype. The rearrangement joins TRBV6-2 or TRBV6-3 to TRBJ2-7; 7 bases align to TRBD2. The ends lost 2 bases at V and 4 bases at J; junction bases unmatched: 11. Germline V lookup: CDR1 MNHEY, CDR2 SVGEGT. CDR3 length equals 16 residues. DNA for the CDR3: TGTGCCAGCAGTTACCGTTCGGCGGGAGATTGGTACGAGCAGTACTTC. Its protein product is CASSYRSAGDWYEQYF.

This clonotype was seen many times. The rearrangement joins TRBV11-2 to TRBJ2-3, with TRBD2 identical over 12 bases. CDR1 and CDR2 from the germline V gene are SGHAT and FQNNGV. The CDR3 contains 20 residues. V lost 0 bases to trimming and J lost 2 bases; unmatched junction nucleotides: 12. The CDR3 DNA sequence: TGTGCCAGCAGCTTAGATCCTATGACTAGCGGGAGTCTCTACACAGATACGCAGTATTTT. It translates to CASSLDPMTSGSLYTDTQYF.

This clonotype was recorded many times. The CDR3 DNA reads TGTGCCAGCAGCGAGGGGGGTGAGAGTCAGCCCCAGCATTTT. Translation gives CASSEGGESQPQHF. J is TRBJ1-5 and V is TRBV9, with D maybe TRBD1 (6 bases). The germline V gene has CDR1 SGDLS and CDR2 YYNGEE. With 3 bases removed from V and 6 bases from J, the gap between germline ends came to 13 bases. CDR3 length equals 14 residues.

Concerning this clonotype: A clone one base away is much larger, so this may be a read error. The chain uses TRBV5-1 and TRBJ1-2, with D maybe TRBD1 (6 bases). This CDR3 is 15 amino acids long. The germline V gene has CDR1 SGHRS and CDR2 YFSETQ. V was clipped by 2 bases and J by 7 bases, with 18 bases between them. In nucleotides, the CDR3 is TGCGCCAGCAGCTTCCGGACAGCCCGACTCGGTGGCTACACCTTC. It encodes CASSFRTARLGGYTF.

Many counts were recorded for this clonotype. This chain connects TRBV19 to TRBJ2-3, with D perhaps TRBD1 or TRBD2 (6 bases each). Trimming took 1 base from V and 5 from J, leaving 10 bases between them. Germline loops: CDR1 LNHDA, CDR2 SQIVND (reference sequence). This CDR3 is built from 14 residues. The CDR3 DNA follows: TGTGCCAGTAGTATAGGAGGGGGGCGAGATACGCAGTATTTT. This sequence encodes CASSIGGGRDTQYF.

This clonotype was recorded at least ten times. The chain joins TRBV6-5 to TRBJ2-7; TRBD2 aligns across 13 bases. Germline CDR1 is MNHEY and CDR2 is SVGAGI. This CDR3 is 16 amino acids long. V lost 6 bases and J lost 5; bases outside the gene matches: 10. The CDR3, as DNA: TGTGCCAGCAGCAATTACAGGACTAGCGGGAGCCACGAGCAGTACTTC. It is translated as CASSNYRTSGSHEQYF.

This clonotype showed up many times. The chain recombines TRBV7-2 with TRBJ1-6; a possible D gene is TRBD1 (5 bases). The germline V and J ends were trimmed by 5 bases and 7 bases, with 18 bases remaining between them. This CDR3 is built from 16 residues. Germline CDR1 SGHTA, CDR2 FQGNSA. For the CDR3, the DNA is TGTGCCAGCAGCCCAGGGCCCAGCGGATTGAATTCACCCCTCCACTTT. Protein: CASSPGPSGLNSPLHF.

This chain joins TRBV7-9 and TRBJ2-4; D gene unclear. Germline V lookup: CDR1 SEHNR, CDR2 FQNEAQ (reference sequence). The CDR3 runs to 14 residues. V was clipped by 0 bases and J by 0 bases, with 3 bases between them. The CDR3 bases are TGTGCCAGCAGCTTAGCCATAGCCAAAAACATTCAGTACTTC. It codes for CASSLAIAKNIQYF.

Ten or more counts support this clonotype. The CDR3 region has the DNA TGCGCCAGCAGCCAAGACGGGACAGCAAATCAGCCCCAGCATTTT. Its protein product is CASSQDGTANQPQHF. J is TRBJ1-5 and V is TRBV4-1; 7 positions agree with TRBD1. Germline CDR1 MGHRA, CDR2 YSYEKL. This CDR3 has 15 residues. Unmatched junction bases numbered 3, after V lost 0 bases and J lost 4 bases.

This clonotype has a count of ten or more. CDR3 region: CASSLTGKNTDTQYF. The CDR3 DNA reads as TGTGCCAGCAGTTTGACCGGGAAAAACACAGATACGCAGTATTTT. The chain couples TRBV12-3 or TRBV12-4 to TRBJ2-3; D possibly corresponds to TRBD2 (5 bases). V gave up 3 bases and J gave up 2 bases, with 12 bases separating them. The CDR3 loop spans 15 amino acids.